This TCR beta chain appears in the sequencing data of a study of identifying expanded T cells in peripheral blood. Findings and limits, study-wide: About 1.2 clones differed between technical replicates, versus about 16 and 19 over time.

This clone was detected only once. Its antigen is undetermined. The repertoire was sequenced with immunoSEQ multiplex PCR; TCRdb's copy has only in-frame clones and lacks some. Among approximately 120,000 clones listed, approximately 90% were seen once. No infections or other immune events were documented during collection. Specimen: blood. The sequence was obtained from a person aged 18 to 70 in good health.

The CDR3 here is CASTDWQETQYF. For the CDR3, the DNA is TGTGCCAGCACCGACTGGCAAGAGACCCAGTACTTC. This sequence joins TRBV19 and TRBJ2-5; no clear D. This CDR3 is 12 amino acids long. The germline V gene encodes CDR1 LNHDA and CDR2 SQIVND (reference sequence). V gave up 9 bases and J gave up 2 bases, with 10 bases separating them.